The T cell receptor (beta chain) described here comes from a study of cytotoxic CD8 clonotypes in ibrutinib-treated CLL. Study details: Response samples followed a median around 12 months of treatment, range 6 to 36.

A note on this clone: Its target is not known.

Some clones are missing from TCRdb's copy, which holds only in-frame ones; the method was immunoSEQ multiplex PCR. The sample has 250,000 to 350,000 clones, roughly four fifths seen once. Broader study findings: At baseline, clonality was higher than in age-matched healthy donors and correlated with CD8+ counts. On treatment, the uncommon public clonotypes contracted or remained stable.

This clonotype originated in a human donor with chronic lymphocytic leukemia. The sample in question was PBMCs, obtained at disease progression, from a patient treated with ibrutinib.

CDR3 DNA sequence: TGTGCCAGCAGTGACTCCCATGAGGGTGGCACTGAAGCTTTCTTT. Translating it yields CASSDSHEGGTEAFF. The chain couples TRBV6-4 to TRBJ1-1, with D hard to call. Germline-derived CDR1 and CDR2 are MRHNA and SNTAGT. Trimming pared 0 bases from V and 4 bases from J, leaving 12 bases between. CDR3 length: 15 residues.